A selection of T cell receptor beta chains follows, all from one sample in a study of metastatic and nonmetastatic thyroid tumors. Using MiXCR, TCRdb reanalyzed the PCR reads. The repertoire includes roughly 4,100 clones, under 25% of them detected once, and less than 9.5% sits in the top ten. Sequencing input: tumor tissue. The receptors come from a female donor with papillary thyroid cancer or a benign thyroid nodule (not recorded which). Some clones in this sample may be carry-over from other donors' samples. The CDR3 runs from the conserved cysteine through the conserved F or W. Fields, in order: V gene, clone size, J gene, D gene, CDR3 DNA, CDR3 protein. A D gene is named only where the DNA matches it firmly. Clone sizes are given selectively: once, few, many, or a class where the clone is expanded.

V gene: TRBV2
clone size: many
J gene: TRBJ2-3
D gene: .
CDR3 DNA: TGTGCCAGCAGTACTAGTGGGAACCCAGATACGCAGTATTTT
CDR3 protein: CASSTSGNPDTQYF

V gene: TRBV28
clone size: .
J gene: TRBJ2-1
D gene: TRBD2
CDR3 DNA: TGTGCCAGCAGTCTGACTAGCGGGGACGAATCCAATGAGCAGTTCTTC
CDR3 protein: CASSLTSGDESNEQFF

V gene: TRBV6-1
clone size: .
J gene: TRBJ2-3
D gene: TRBD2
CDR3 DNA: TGTGCCAGCAGTCCCGGGACTAGTGGGTTTAGGACGCAGTATTTT
CDR3 protein: CASSPGTSGFRTQYF

V gene: TRBV6-1
clone size: .
J gene: TRBJ1-2
D gene: TRBD1
CDR3 DNA: TGTGCCAGCAGAGCTGGGGACAGGTATGGCTACACCTTC
CDR3 protein: CASRAGDRYGYTF

V gene: TRBV28
clone size: few
J gene: TRBJ2-1
D gene: TRBD2
CDR3 DNA: TGTGCCAGCAGTTTCCGGGGGGGCTTTGAGCAGTTCTTC
CDR3 protein: CASSFRGGFEQFF

V gene: TRBV11-1
clone size: .
J gene: TRBJ1-1
D gene: .
CDR3 DNA: TGTGCCAGCAGCTTTATCGGGCAGGGGTCACACACTGAAGCTTTCTTT
CDR3 protein: CASSFIGQGSHTEAFF

V gene: TRBV6-5
clone size: large
J gene: TRBJ2-5
D gene: TRBD2
CDR3 DNA: TGTGCCAGCAGTTACTCGGGACTAGCGCTAAAGACCCAGTACTTC
CDR3 protein: CASSYSGLALKTQYF

V gene: TRBV6-1
clone size: large
J gene: TRBJ2-7
D gene: TRBD1
CDR3 DNA: TGTGCCAGCAGTTTTCCGGGACAGGGAGAGAGCGAGCAGTACTTC
CDR3 protein: CASSFPGQGESEQYF

V gene: TRBV20-1
clone size: medium-sized
J gene: TRBJ2-7
D gene: TRBD1
CDR3 DNA: TGCAGTGCGGAGGGACAGGGGGTGAAGGGAGAGCAGTACTTC
CDR3 protein: CSAEGQGVKGEQYF

V gene: TRBV6-5
clone size: large
J gene: TRBJ2-1
D gene: .
CDR3 DNA: TGTGCCAGCAGTTACTTGGCGGGGTCCTACAATGAGCAGTTCTTC
CDR3 protein: CASSYLAGSYNEQFF

V gene: TRBV5-1
clone size: .
J gene: TRBJ2-3
D gene: TRBD2
CDR3 DNA: TGCGCCAGCAGCTTGGAGCAGCGGGGGCACACAGATACGCAGTATTTT
CDR3 protein: CASSLEQRGHTDTQYF

V gene: TRBV10-2
clone size: few
J gene: TRBJ2-1
D gene: TRBD2
CDR3 DNA: TGCGCCAGCAACCCTAGCGGGGGGACCTACAATGAGCAGTTCTTC
CDR3 protein: CASNPSGGTYNEQFF

V gene: TRBV20-1
clone size: medium-sized
J gene: TRBJ2-3
D gene: TRBD2
CDR3 DNA: TGCAGTGCAACCGGGACTAGTAGCACAGATACGCAGTATTTT
CDR3 protein: CSATGTSSTDTQYF

V gene: TRBV18
clone size: many
J gene: TRBJ2-3
D gene: TRBD1
CDR3 DNA: TGTGCCAGCTCACCTGGGACAGCCGGCAAGGATACGCAGTATTTT
CDR3 protein: CASSPGTAGKDTQYF

V gene: TRBV7-9
clone size: .
J gene: TRBJ1-2
D gene: TRBD1
CDR3 DNA: TGTGCCAGCAGCCGTGGGACAGCCACCAACTATGGCTACACCTTC
CDR3 protein: CASSRGTATNYGYTF

V gene: TRBV12-3/TRBV12-4
clone size: few
J gene: TRBJ2-5
D gene: .
CDR3 DNA: TGTGCCAGCAGCCCCGGACCTCGGTTAGAGACCCAGTACTTC
CDR3 protein: CASSPGPRLETQYF

V gene: TRBV6-1
clone size: .
J gene: TRBJ1-1
D gene: .
CDR3 DNA: TGTGCCAGCAGAAAGACAGGAGAAAATGAAGCTTTCTTT
CDR3 protein: CASRKTGENEAFF

V gene: TRBV29-1
clone size: .
J gene: TRBJ1-2
D gene: .
CDR3 DNA: TGCAGCGTTAGGGGCAGTCACTATGGCTACACCTTC
CDR3 protein: CSVRGSHYGYTF

V gene: TRBV6-6
clone size: .
J gene: TRBJ2-1
D gene: TRBD2
CDR3 DNA: TGTGCCAGCAGTTCACTCGCGACTAGCGGGAGTAATGAGCAGTTCTTC
CDR3 protein: CASSSLATSGSNEQFF

V gene: TRBV28
clone size: large
J gene: TRBJ1-2
D gene: .
CDR3 DNA: TGTGCCAGCAGTTTATTCACGACCCCGGGAGGCTACACCTTC
CDR3 protein: CASSLFTTPGGYTF

V gene: TRBV18
clone size: many
J gene: TRBJ1-6
D gene: .
CDR3 DNA: TGTGCCAGCTCAGGGGTCGGGTATAATTCACCCCTCCACTTT
CDR3 protein: CASSGVGYNSPLHF

V gene: TRBV5-1
clone size: medium-sized
J gene: TRBJ2-1
D gene: TRBD1
CDR3 DNA: TGCGCCAGCAGCTTGGGACAGGGATACAATGAGCAGTTCTTC
CDR3 protein: CASSLGQGYNEQFF

V gene: TRBV28
clone size: .
J gene: TRBJ2-7
D gene: TRBD2
CDR3 DNA: TGTGCCAGCAGTCCACTAGGGCGGGAGACGACCTACGAGCAGTACTTC
CDR3 protein: CASSPLGRETTYEQYF

V gene: TRBV13
clone size: medium-sized
J gene: TRBJ2-2
D gene: TRBD2
CDR3 DNA: TGTGCCAGCAGTCCCGGGACTAGCGGGACCGGGGAGCTGTTTTTT
CDR3 protein: CASSPGTSGTGELFF

V gene: TRBV12-3/TRBV12-4
clone size: .
J gene: TRBJ2-7
D gene: .
CDR3 DNA: TGTGCCAGCAGCGATATCAGACTAGGGCGCTACGAGCAGTACTTC
CDR3 protein: CASSDIRLGRYEQYF

V gene: TRBV6-1
clone size: few
J gene: TRBJ2-1
D gene: TRBD2
CDR3 DNA: TGTGCCAGCAGTATCAGCGGGGGAGGGTCCAATGAGCAGTTCTTC
CDR3 protein: CASSISGGGSNEQFF

V gene: TRBV10-2
clone size: large
J gene: TRBJ2-7
D gene: .
CDR3 DNA: TGCGCCAGCGGGGGGGGGCTTTCTCGCTACGAGCAGTACTTC
CDR3 protein: CASGGGLSRYEQYF

V gene: TRBV12-3/TRBV12-4
clone size: few
J gene: TRBJ2-7
D gene: .
CDR3 DNA: TGTGCCAGCAGTTTGGGTGTTAGCGAGCAGTACTTC
CDR3 protein: CASSLGVSEQYF

V gene: TRBV6-1
clone size: .
J gene: TRBJ2-1
D gene: TRBD2
CDR3 DNA: TGTGCCAGCAGTGAAGCGGCCAGGACTAGCGGGACCATCAATGAGCAGTTCTTC
CDR3 protein: CASSEAARTSGTINEQFF

V gene: TRBV6-5
clone size: few
J gene: TRBJ2-2
D gene: .
CDR3 DNA: TGTGCCAGCAGTTACCGAGGAGGGATGGACGGCGTGCCCGGGGAGCTGTTTTTT
CDR3 protein: CASSYRGGMDGVPGELFF

V gene: TRBV6-1
clone size: few
J gene: TRBJ2-7
D gene: TRBD2
CDR3 DNA: TGTGCCAGCAGTGAAGCGGGGCTAGCGGGGGCCTACGAGCAGTACTTC
CDR3 protein: CASSEAGLAGAYEQYF

V gene: TRBV28
clone size: .
J gene: TRBJ2-1
D gene: .
CDR3 DNA: TGTGCCAGCAGCCTGGGAAATGAGCAGTTCTTC
CDR3 protein: CASSLGNEQFF

V gene: TRBV28
clone size: few
J gene: TRBJ2-7
D gene: TRBD2
CDR3 DNA: TGTGCCAGCCGACCACTAGCGGGAGAGGAAGAGCAGTACTTC
CDR3 protein: CASRPLAGEEEQYF

V gene: TRBV6-5
clone size: .
J gene: TRBJ2-7
D gene: .
CDR3 DNA: TGTGCCAGCAGTAACTCACGTGGGCGTGAGCAGTACTTC
CDR3 protein: CASSNSRGREQYF

V gene: TRBV11-2
clone size: once
J gene: TRBJ2-1
D gene: TRBD2
CDR3 DNA: TGTGCCAGCAGCTTTATGCCAGCGGGACCCCCGGGCGAAGAGCAGTTCTTC
CDR3 protein: CASSFMPAGPPGEEQFF

V gene: TRBV7-3
clone size: .
J gene: TRBJ2-3
D gene: TRBD1
CDR3 DNA: TGTGCCAGCAGCCTCGGACAGGGGACAGATACGCAGTATTTT
CDR3 protein: CASSLGQGTDTQYF

V gene: TRBV5-4
clone size: many
J gene: TRBJ2-1
D gene: TRBD2
CDR3 DNA: TGTGCCAGCACCTCCCCCGCGGGAGGGCAGTTCTTC
CDR3 protein: CASTSPAGGQFF

V gene: TRBV7-3
clone size: medium-sized
J gene: TRBJ2-1
D gene: .
CDR3 DNA: TGTGCCAGCAGCCCCCCTGGCAGTTATGAGCAGTTCTTC
CDR3 protein: CASSPPGSYEQFF

V gene: TRBV20-1
clone size: few
J gene: TRBJ1-1
D gene: .
CDR3 DNA: TGCAGTGCTAGAGCCGACCGGGACTCAGCTTTCTTT
CDR3 protein: CSARADRDSAFF

V gene: TRBV7-8
clone size: medium-sized
J gene: TRBJ2-7
D gene: TRBD2
CDR3 DNA: TGTGCCAGCAGCCCAAGAACTAGCGATCATTACGAGCAGTACTTC
CDR3 protein: CASSPRTSDHYEQYF

V gene: TRBV6-1
clone size: few
J gene: TRBJ2-3
D gene: .
CDR3 DNA: TGTGCCAGCAGGCTACAGGGTCGGGGAGGCCCAGATACGCAGTATTTT
CDR3 protein: CASRLQGRGGPDTQYF